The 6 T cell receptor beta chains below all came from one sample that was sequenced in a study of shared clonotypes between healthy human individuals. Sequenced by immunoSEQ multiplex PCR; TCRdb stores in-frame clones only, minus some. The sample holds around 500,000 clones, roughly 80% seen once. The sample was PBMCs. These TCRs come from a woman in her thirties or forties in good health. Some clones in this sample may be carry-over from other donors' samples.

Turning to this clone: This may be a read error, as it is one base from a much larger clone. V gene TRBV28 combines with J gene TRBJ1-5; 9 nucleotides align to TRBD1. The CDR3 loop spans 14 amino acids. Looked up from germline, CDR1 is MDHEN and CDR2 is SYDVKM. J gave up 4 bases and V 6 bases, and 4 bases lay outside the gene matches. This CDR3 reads CASSQDRGNQPQHF. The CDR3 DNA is TGTGCCAGCAGCCAAGACAGGGGGAATCAGCCCCAGCATTTT.

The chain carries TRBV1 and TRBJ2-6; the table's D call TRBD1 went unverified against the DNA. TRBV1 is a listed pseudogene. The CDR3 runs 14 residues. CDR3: CTSSAQSRANVLTF. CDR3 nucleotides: TGCACCAGCAGTGCACAAAGTCGGGCCAACGTCCTGACTTTC.

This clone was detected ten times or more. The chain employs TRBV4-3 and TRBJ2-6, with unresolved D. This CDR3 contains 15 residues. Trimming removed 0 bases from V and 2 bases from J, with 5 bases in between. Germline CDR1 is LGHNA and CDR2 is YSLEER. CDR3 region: CASSQERAGANVLTF. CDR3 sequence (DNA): TGCGCCAGCAGCCAAGAGAGAGCTGGGGCCAACGTCCTGACTTTC.

In nucleotides, the CDR3 is TGTGCCAGCAGCTTAACTAGCGGGAGCTCCTACGAGCAGTACTTC. Encoded protein: CASSLTSGSSYEQYF. V is TRBV7-3 and J is TRBJ2-5; 9 nucleotides agree with TRBD2. TRBJ2-7 explains the end of the DNA better; the J call may be wrong. CDR3 length equals 15 residues. The germline V gene encodes CDR1 SGHTA and CDR2 FQGTGA.

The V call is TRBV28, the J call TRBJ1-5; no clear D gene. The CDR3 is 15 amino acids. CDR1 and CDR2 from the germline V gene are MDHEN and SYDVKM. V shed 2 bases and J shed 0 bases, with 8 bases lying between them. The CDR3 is CASSLNLLSNQPQHF. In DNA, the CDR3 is TGTGCCAGCAGTTTAAATCTCCTTAGCAATCAGCCCCAGCATTTT.

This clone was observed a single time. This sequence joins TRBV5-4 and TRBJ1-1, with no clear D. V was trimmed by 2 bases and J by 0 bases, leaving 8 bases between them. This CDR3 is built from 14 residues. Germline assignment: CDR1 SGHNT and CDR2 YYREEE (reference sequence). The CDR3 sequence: CASSFGPLNTEAFF. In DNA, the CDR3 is TGTGCCAGCAGCTTTGGGCCTTTGAACACTGAAGCTTTCTTT.